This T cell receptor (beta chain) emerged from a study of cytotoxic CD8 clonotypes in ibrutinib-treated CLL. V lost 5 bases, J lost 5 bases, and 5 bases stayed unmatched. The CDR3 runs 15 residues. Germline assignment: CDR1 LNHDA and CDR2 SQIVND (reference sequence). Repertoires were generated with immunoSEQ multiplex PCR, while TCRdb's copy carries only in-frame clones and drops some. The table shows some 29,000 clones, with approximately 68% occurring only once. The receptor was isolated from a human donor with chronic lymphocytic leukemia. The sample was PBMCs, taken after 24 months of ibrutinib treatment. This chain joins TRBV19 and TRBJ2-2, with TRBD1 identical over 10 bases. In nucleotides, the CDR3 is TGTGCCAGTAGTGACAGGGGGCGCAGAACCGGGGAGCTGTTTTTT. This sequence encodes CASSDRGRRTGELFF.